Here is one T cell receptor (beta chain) with its context. What antigen it recognizes has not been identified. Base quality data are lacking; no much larger clone is found one base away. This sample was taken from a study of control samples from healthy donors and cancer patients (dated by TCRdb to the early 2020s). Libraries were constructed by the immunoSEQ multiplex PCR assay. In its TCRdb copy, this immuneACCESS table keeps in-frame sequences only and misses some clones. Where compared with another copy, unresolved V genes explain less than half of these, and the others have no known cause. This sample has around 180,000 clones in its table, and almost 90% of those were observed once. The ten largest clonotypes hold around 5% of the sample. Sequencing was done on a sample of blood. The clonotype originates from a woman in her twenties or thirties in good health.

The encoded CDR3 is CASGLSWTEAFF. The DNA reads as follows: TGTGCTAGTGGTTTGTCGTGGACTGAAGCTTTCTTT. Recombination joined TRBV12-5 with TRBJ1-1; the D gene assignment is ambiguous. From the cysteine up to the phenylalanine, the CDR3 has a length of 12 residues. Left in the record is the CDR3 DNA by itself, 36 bases read in frame from the first base. Taken from the germline V gene, the CDR1 and CDR2 loops are LGHNT and FRNRAP. Trimming removed 2 bases from V and 5 bases from J, leaving 6 bases between the germline ends.